The TCR beta chain described here comes from a study of radiotherapy plus CTLA-4 blockade in lung cancer. In the study overall: Objective responses were documented in around 19% of patients, with disease control in about 28%. Findings and limits, study-wide: Interferon-beta, together with early blood T cell clone dynamics, reportedly best predicted response. Blood TCR clones of tumor origin expanded after radiotherapy plus ipilimumab.

In regard to this clone: The antigen is undetermined.

Assay: immunoSEQ multiplex PCR; the TCRdb copy retains only in-frame clones and omits some. The data contain about 83,000 clones, 60% to 85% of them singletons. Germline V gives CDR1 SNHLY, CDR2 FYNNEI. Trimming removed 7 bases from V and 4 bases from J; junction bases left unmatched: 4. The CDR3 covers 15 residues. Each patient with chemo-refractory metastatic non-small-cell lung cancer was treated with focal radiation plus CTLA-4 blockade using ipilimumab. Sequencing used peripheral blood, obtained from a patient treated with radiotherapy plus ipilimumab. The chain combines TRBV2 with TRBJ2-2; 12 nucleotides agree with TRBD2. The origin of this receptor is a human donor with non-small cell lung cancer who had a partial response to radiotherapy plus ipilimumab. Some clones in this sample may be carry-over from other donors' samples. CDR3 residues: CASTLAGGSTGELFF. In nucleotides, the CDR3 is TGTGCCAGCACTCTAGCGGGAGGGAGCACCGGGGAGCTGTTTTTT.